This T cell receptor (beta chain) emerged from a study of T cells in Graves' hyperthyroidism and ophthalmopathy. The authors obtained PBMCs from 10 ml of fresh peripheral blood. Germline trimming cut 4 bases from V and 3 bases from J; bases unmatched to any gene: 13. Germline V gives CDR1 LGHNA, CDR2 YSLEER. The CDR3 length is 17 residues. This clonotype was detected ten times or more. From RNA transcripts, TCR beta CDR3 regions were amplified. The HTBI primer set served for first-round RT-PCR of the TCR CDR3. TCRdb used MiXCR to reprocess the multiplex PCR reads, holding one entry per CDR3 protein. The sample records about 260,000 distinct CDR3 sequences, about 16% being singletons.

The gene calls are TRBV4-3 and TRBJ2-7, with TRBD2 identical over 9 bases. The sample was blood. This receptor was taken from a young woman with Graves' ophthalmopathy. CDR3 coding DNA: TGCGCCAGCAGCCCCGAGGGTAGCGGGAGCGCCCGCTACGAGCAGTACTTC. Protein product: CASSPEGSGSARYEQYF.